This TCR beta chain was sequenced for a study of T cell responses to AZD1222 COVID-19 vaccine. Assay: immunoSEQ multiplex PCR; the TCRdb copy retains only in-frame clones and omits some. The table has about 120,000 clones, around 83% seen once. The length of the CDR3 is 14 residues. The germline V gene has CDR1 MGHRA and CDR2 YSYEKL. Trimming left V 1 base short and J 3 bases short, with 10 bases between. With respect to this clone: As yet, its antigen is unknown.

The study, taken as a whole, reports: Epitopes outside B.1.351 and B.1.1.7 mutated regions reportedly drew nearly half of spike TCRs.

The clonotype comes from an adult who received the AZD1222 COVID-19 vaccine. J is TRBJ2-7 and V is TRBV4-1; D perhaps matches TRBD2 (6 bases). The specimen was peripheral blood, collected 28 days after the second AZD1222 dose. The CDR3 loop is CASSQAEGFYEQYF. The CDR3 DNA reads as TGCGCCAGCAGCCAAGCGGAGGGTTTCTACGAGCAGTACTTC.